Included here is one T cell receptor beta chain sequence, with context. Donors of Cohort 3 who recovered were those that had two negative PCRs, clearance, or symptom resolution. The data derive from a study of blood T cell repertoires in COVID-19. Study-level information: The United States, Italy and Spain supplied acute and convalescent COVID-19 samples. Sources were T cells, B-cell-depleted T cells, or PBMCs; the material itself was cDNA or gDNA.

Data came from immunoSEQ multiplex PCR; TCRdb stores just in-frame clones and leaves some out. The sample lists more than 300,000 clones; around 90% were seen once. V lost 5 bases, J lost 1 base, and 9 bases lay in between. The germline CDR1 and CDR2 sequences are SQVTM and ANQGSEA. The CDR3 length is 13 residues. The chain employs TRBV29-1 and TRBJ1-5; D is uncertain. The receptor comes from a woman in her thirties who had recovered from COVID-19. The source material was PBMCs or T cells enriched from blood (not recorded which). CDR3 region: CSVLSESNQPQHF. For the CDR3, the DNA is TGCAGCGTTTTATCAGAAAGCAATCAGCCCCAGCATTTT.